The clone carrying this T cell receptor beta chain was seen more than once but under ten times. Its antigen is still unknown. It was with previously described methods and listed TCR primers that bulk TCR libraries were made. MiXCR, run by TCRdb on the PCR reads, gives a single entry per CDR3 protein. The sample has under 350,000 distinct CDR3 sequences, 24% seen once. The data belong to a study of molecular identifiers for immune sequencing clone quantification. Germline trimming cut 6 bases from V and 13 bases from J; bases unmatched to any gene: 14. This CDR3 is 13 amino acids long. Germline V CDR1 and CDR2: SNHLY, FYNNEI. Points from the study as a whole: The study found clones above 20 RNA copies held over 98% of effector molecules and under 1% in naive cells.

This chain links TRBV2 with TRBJ2-5; 7 bases are shared with TRBD1. The sequenced sample was naive CD8+ T cells from blood, with Jurkat cell RNA spiked in. Documented subset: FACS-sorted CD8+CD4-CCR7+CD45RA+ naive T cells. This sequence originates from a human donor in good health. Some libraries in this study had Jurkat cell RNA spiked in. The CDR3 here is CASSPRGQALLYF. The CDR3 DNA is TGTGCCAGCAGCCCGAGAGGACAGGCATTATTGTACTTC. Full variable domain (missing parts from reference TRBV2 and TRBJ2-5): EPEVTQTPSHQVTQMGQEVILRCVPISNHLYFYWYRQILGQKVEFLVSFYNNEISEKSEIFDDQFSVERPDGSNFTLKIRSTKLEDSAMYFCASSPRGQALLYFGPGTRLLVL.